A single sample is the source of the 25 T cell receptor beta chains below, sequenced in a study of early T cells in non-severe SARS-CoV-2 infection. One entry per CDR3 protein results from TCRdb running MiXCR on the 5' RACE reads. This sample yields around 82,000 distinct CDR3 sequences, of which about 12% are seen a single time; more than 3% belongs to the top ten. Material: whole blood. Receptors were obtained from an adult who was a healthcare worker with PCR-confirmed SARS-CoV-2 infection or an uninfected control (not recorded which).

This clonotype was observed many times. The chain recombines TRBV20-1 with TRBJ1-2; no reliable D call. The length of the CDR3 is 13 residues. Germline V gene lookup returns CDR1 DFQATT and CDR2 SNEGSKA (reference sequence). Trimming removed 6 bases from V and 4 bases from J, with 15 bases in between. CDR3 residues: CSAAVGMGYGYTF. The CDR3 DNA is TGCAGTGCGGCAGTAGGTATGGGCTATGGCTACACCTTC.

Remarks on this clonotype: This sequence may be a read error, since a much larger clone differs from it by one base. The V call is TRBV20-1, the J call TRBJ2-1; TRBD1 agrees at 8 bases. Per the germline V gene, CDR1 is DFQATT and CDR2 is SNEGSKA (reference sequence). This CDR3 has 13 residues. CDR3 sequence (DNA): TGCTGTGCCCCTCCCGGGACAGGCAGTGAGCAGTTCTTC. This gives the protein CCAPPGTGSEQFF.

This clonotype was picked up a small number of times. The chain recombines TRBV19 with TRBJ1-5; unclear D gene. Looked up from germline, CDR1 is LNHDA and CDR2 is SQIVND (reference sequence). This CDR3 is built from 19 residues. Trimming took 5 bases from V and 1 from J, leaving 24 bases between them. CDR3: CASSSQARMTLGSNQPQHF. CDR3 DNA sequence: TGTGCCAGTAGTTCCCAGGCCCGGATGACTCTGGGGAGCAATCAGCCCCAGCATTTT.

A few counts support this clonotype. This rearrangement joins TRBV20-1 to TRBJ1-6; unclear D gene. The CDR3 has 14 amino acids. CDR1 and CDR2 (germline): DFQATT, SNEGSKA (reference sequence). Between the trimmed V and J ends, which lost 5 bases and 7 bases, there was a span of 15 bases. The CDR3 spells CSALTGQQNSPLHF. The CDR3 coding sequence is TGCAGTGCTTTAACCGGGCAGCAGAATTCACCCCTCCACTTT.

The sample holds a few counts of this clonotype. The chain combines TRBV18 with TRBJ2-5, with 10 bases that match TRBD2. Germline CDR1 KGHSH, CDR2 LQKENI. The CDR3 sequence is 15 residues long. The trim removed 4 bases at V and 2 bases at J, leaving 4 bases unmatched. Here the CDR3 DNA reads TGTGCCAGCTCACTGGGGACTAGCGTACAAGAGACCCAGTACTTC. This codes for CASSLGTSVQETQYF.

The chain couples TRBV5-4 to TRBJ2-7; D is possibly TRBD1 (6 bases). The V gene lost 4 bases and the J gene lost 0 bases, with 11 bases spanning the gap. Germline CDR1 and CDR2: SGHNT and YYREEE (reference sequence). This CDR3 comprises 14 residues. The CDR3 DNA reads TGTGCCAGCAGCGTGGGGGCTAGCTCCTACGAGCAGTACTTC. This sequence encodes CASSVGASSYEQYF.

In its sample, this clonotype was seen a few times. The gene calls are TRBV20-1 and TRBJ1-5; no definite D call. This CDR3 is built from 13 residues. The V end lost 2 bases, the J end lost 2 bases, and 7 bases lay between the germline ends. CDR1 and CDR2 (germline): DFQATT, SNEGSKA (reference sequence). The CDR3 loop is CSARSRGNQPQHF. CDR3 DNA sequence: TGCAGTGCTAGAAGCCGTGGCAATCAGCCCCAGCATTTT.

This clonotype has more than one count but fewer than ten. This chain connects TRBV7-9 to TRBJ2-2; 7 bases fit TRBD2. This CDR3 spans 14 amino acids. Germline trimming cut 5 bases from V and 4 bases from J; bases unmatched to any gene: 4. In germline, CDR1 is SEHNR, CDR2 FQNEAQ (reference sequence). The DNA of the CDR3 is TGTGCCAGCAGCCCTAGCGGAGGCACCGGGGAGCTGTTTTTT. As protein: CASSPSGGTGELFF.

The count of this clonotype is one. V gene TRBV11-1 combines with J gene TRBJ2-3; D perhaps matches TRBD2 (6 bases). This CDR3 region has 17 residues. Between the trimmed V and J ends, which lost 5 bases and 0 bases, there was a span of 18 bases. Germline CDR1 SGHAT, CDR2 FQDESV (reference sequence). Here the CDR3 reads CASSLHASGTSTDTQYF. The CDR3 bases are TGTGCCAGCAGCCTCCACGCATCGGGGACTAGCACAGATACGCAGTATTTT. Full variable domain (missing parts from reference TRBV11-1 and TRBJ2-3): EAEVAQSPRYKITEKSQAVAFWCDPISGHATLYWYRQILGQGPELLVQFQDESVVDDSQLPKDRFSAERLKGVDSTLKIQPAELGDSAMYLCASSLHASGTSTDTQYFGPGTRLTVL.

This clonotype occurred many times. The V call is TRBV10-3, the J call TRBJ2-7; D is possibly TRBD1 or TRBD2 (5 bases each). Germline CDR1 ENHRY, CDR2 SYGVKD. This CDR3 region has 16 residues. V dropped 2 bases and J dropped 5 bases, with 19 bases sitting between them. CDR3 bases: TGTGCCATCAGTGAGACCGGGGCAGGTTTAGTAGACGAGCAGTACTTC. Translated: CAISETGAGLVDEQYF.

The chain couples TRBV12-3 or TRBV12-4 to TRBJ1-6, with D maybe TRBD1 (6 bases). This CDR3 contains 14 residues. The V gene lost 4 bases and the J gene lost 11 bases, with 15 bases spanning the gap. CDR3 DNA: TGTGCCAGCAGTTCAGGAGGGGGGAATCCACCCCTCCACTTT. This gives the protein CASSSGGGNPPLHF.

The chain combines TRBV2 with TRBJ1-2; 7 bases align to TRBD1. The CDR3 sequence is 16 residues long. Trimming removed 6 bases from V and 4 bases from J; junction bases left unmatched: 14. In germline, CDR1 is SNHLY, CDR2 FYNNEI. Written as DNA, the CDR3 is TGTGCCAGCAGGCCGGACAGGAGCCGTATGGGCTATGGCTACACCTTC. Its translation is CASRPDRSRMGYGYTF.

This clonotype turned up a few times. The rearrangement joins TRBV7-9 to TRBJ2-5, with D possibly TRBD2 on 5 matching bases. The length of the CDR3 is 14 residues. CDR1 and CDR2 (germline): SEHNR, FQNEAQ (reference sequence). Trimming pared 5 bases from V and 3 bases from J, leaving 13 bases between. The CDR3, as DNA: TGTGCCAGCAGCCCGGACTGGGTTAAAGAGACCCAGTACTTC. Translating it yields CASSPDWVKETQYF. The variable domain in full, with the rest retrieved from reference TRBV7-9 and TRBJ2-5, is DTGVSQNPRHKITKRGQNVTFRCDPISEHNRLYWYRQTLGQGPEFLTYFQNEAQLEKSRLLSDRFSAERPKGSFSTLEIQRTEQGDSAMYLCASSPDWVKETQYFGPGTRLLVL.

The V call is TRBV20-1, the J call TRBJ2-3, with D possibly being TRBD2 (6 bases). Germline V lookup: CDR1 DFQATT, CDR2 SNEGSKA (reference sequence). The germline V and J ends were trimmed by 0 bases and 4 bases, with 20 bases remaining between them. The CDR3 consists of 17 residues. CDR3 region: CSARDGSMGGVADTQYF. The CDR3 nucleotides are TGCAGTGCTAGAGATGGGTCGATGGGGGGAGTTGCAGATACGCAGTATTTT.

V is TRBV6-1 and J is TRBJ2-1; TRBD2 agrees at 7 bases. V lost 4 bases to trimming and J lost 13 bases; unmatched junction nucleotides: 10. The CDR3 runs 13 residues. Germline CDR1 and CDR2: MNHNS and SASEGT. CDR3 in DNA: TGTGCCAGCAGTGCCATGGTAGCGGGTAGACAGTTCTTC. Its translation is CASSAMVAGRQFF.

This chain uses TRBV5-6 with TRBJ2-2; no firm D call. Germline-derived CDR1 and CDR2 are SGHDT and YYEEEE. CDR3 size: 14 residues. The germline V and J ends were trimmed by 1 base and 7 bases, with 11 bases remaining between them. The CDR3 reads CASSLSSQGGELFF. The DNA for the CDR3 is TGTGCCAGCAGCTTGTCGTCCCAAGGCGGGGAGCTGTTTTTT.

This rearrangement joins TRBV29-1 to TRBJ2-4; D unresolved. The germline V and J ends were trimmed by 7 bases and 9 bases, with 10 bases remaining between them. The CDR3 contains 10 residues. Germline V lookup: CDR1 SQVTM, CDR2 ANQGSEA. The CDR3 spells CSDTDGIQYF. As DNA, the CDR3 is TGCAGCGATACTGACGGCATTCAGTACTTC.

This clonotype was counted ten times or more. CDR3: CASSFPTTGGNTGELFF. CDR3 DNA: TGTGCCAGCAGCTTCCCCACGACAGGGGGCAACACCGGGGAGCTGTTTTTT. This chain connects TRBV5-4 to TRBJ2-2; 10 positions agree with TRBD1. The CDR3 spans 17 residues. Unmatched junction bases numbered 6, after V lost 2 bases and J lost 2 bases. The V gene's germline CDR1 is SGHNT and CDR2 YYREEE (reference sequence).

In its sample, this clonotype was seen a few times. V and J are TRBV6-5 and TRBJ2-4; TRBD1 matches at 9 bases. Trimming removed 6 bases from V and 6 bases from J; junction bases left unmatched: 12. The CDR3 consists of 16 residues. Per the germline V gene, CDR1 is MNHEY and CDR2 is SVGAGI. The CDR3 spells CASRSSGTGMGNIQYF. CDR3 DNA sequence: TGTGCCAGCAGGTCCTCAGGGACAGGGATGGGAAACATTCAGTACTTC.

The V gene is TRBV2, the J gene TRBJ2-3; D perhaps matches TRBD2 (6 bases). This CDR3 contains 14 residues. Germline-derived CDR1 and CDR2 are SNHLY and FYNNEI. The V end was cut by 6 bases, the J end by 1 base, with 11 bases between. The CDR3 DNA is TGTGCCAGCAGGGAGGGAGGAGGCACAGATACGCAGTATTTT. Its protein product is CASREGGGTDTQYF.

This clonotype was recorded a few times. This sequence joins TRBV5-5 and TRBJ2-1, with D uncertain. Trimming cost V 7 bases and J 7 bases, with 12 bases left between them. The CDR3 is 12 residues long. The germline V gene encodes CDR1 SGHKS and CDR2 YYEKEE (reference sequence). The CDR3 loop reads CASGSPGNEQFF. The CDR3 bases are TGTGCCAGCGGCTCCCCCGGGAATGAGCAGTTCTTC.

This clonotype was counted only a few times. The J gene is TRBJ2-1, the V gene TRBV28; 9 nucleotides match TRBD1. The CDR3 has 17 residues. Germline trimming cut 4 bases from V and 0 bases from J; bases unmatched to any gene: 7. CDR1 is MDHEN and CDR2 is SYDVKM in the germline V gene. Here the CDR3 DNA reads TGTGCCAGCAGTTACACGATGACAGGGGGCTCCTACAATGAGCAGTTCTTC. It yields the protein CASSYTMTGGSYNEQFF.

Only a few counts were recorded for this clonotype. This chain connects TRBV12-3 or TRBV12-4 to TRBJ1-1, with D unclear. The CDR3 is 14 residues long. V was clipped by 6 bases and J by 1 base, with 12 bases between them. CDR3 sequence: CASSQLWGNTEAFF. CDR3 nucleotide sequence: TGTGCCAGCAGCCAGCTGTGGGGGAACACTGAAGCTTTCTTT.

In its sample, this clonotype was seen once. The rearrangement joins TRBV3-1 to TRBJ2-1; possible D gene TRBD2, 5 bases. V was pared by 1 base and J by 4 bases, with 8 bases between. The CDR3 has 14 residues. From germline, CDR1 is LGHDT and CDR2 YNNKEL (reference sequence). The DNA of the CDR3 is TGTGCCAGCAGCCAAGGAAGCGGATACAATGAGCAGTTCTTC. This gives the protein CASSQGSGYNEQFF.

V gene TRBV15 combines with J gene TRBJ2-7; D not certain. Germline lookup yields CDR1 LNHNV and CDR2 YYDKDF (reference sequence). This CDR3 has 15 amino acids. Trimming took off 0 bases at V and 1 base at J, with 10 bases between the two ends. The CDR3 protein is CATSRDLSSSYEQYF. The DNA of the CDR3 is TGTGCCACCAGCAGAGATTTAAGTAGTTCCTACGAGCAGTACTTC.